This TCR beta chain is drawn from a study of blood T cell repertoires in COVID-19. Study at large: Donors in the United States, Italy and Spain gave samples during acute or convalescent COVID-19. T cells, B-cell-depleted T cells, or PBMCs supplied cDNA or gDNA.

As originally analysed: Reference gene primer amplification in the assay estimated nucleated cell counts. Profiled with immunoSEQ multiplex PCR; TCRdb holds only in-frame clones, not every one. Clone size and V and J calls were adopted from that table, with D and trimming inferred from the DNA. The repertoire consists of more than 150,000 clones, with 80% to 90% occurring once and the leading ten covering around 16%. CDR1 SNHLY and CDR2 FYNNEI come from the germline V gene. The germline V and J ends were trimmed by 9 bases and 3 bases, with 19 bases remaining between them. The CDR3 spans 15 residues.

The sequencing sample was made of peripheral blood. The chain uses TRBV2 and TRBJ2-3; D might be TRBD1 (6 bases). The source is a woman aged 40 to 50 with acute or convalescent COVID-19. CDR3 in DNA: TGTGCCAGTACCACAATGGGGGCTCGAACAGATACGCAGTATTTT. Residues: CASTTMGARTDTQYF.